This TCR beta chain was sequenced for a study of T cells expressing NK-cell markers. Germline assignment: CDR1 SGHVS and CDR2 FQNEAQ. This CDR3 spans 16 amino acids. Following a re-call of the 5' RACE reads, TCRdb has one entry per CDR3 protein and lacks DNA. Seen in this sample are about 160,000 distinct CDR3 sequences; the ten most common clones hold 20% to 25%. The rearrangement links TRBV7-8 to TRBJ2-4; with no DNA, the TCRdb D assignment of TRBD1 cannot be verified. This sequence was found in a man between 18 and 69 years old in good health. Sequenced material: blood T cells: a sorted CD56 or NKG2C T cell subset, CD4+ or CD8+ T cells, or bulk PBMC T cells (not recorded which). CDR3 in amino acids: CASSPDRGRGKNIQYF. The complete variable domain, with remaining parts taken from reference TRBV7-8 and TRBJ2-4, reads GAGVSQSPRYKVAKRGQDVALRCDPISGHVSLFWYQQALGQGPEFLTYFQNEAQLDKSGLPSDRFFAERPEGSVSTLKIQRTQQEDSAVYLCASSPDRGRGKNIQYFGAGTRLSVL.